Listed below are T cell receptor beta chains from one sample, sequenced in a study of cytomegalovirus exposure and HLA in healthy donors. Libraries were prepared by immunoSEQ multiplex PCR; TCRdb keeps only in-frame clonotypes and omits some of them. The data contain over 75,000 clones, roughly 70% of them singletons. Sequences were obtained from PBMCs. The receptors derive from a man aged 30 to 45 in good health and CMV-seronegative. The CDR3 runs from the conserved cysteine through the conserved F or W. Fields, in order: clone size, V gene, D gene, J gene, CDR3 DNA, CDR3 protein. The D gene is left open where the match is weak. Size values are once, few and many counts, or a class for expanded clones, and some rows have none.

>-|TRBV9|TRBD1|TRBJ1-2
TGTGCCAGCAGCCAAGATGCGGCAGGGGGCGGGGGAGGCTATGGCTACACCTTC
CASSQDAAGGGGGYGYTF
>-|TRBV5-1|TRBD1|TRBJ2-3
TGCGCCAGCAGTAACGGACAGGGAGGCACAGATACGCAGTATTTT
CASSNGQGGTDTQYF
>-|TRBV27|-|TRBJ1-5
TGTGCCAGCAGTTTAGGGGCAGGGGTTCAGCCCCAGCATTTT
CASSLGAGVQPQHF
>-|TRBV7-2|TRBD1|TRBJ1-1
TGTGCCAGCATCGGACAGGGGCGTAGGTACACTGAAGCTTTCTTT
CASIGQGRRYTEAFF
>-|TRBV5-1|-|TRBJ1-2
TGCGCCAGCAGCTTGGGCTTTGGCAGGGACTATGGCTACACCTTC
CASSLGFGRDYGYTF
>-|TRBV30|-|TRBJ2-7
TGTGCCTGGCAAACTAGTTACGAGCAGTACTTC
CAWQTSYEQYF
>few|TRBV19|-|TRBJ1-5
TGTGCCACCGATGGAGGCAGGGGAGCCATTTATAGCAATCAGCCCCAGCATTTT
CATDGGRGAIYSNQPQHF
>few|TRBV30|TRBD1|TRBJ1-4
TGTGCCTGGAGTGTCCCGCCCGGGACAGGGGGCGAAAAACTGTTTTTT
CAWSVPPGTGGEKLFF
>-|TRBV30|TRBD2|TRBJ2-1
TGTGCCCGGAGAGGACTAGCGGGGACCTCCTACAATGAGCAGTTCTTC
CARRGLAGTSYNEQFF
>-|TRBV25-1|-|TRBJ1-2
TGTGCCAGCAGTGAAGGGCAGAACTATGGCTACACCTTC
CASSEGQNYGYTF
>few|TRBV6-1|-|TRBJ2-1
TGTGCCAGCAGTCTACTTTTCGGCAATGAGCAGTTCTTC
CASSLLFGNEQFF
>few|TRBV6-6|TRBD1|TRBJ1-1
TGTGCCAGCAGTTACGAGGCAGGGGGCTTGGGCACTGAAGCTTTCTTT
CASSYEAGGLGTEAFF
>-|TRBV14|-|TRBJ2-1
TGTGCCATCAGCCAAGAGAAGATTTTCACTAGCTCCTACAATGAGCAGTTCTTC
CAISQEKIFTSSYNEQFF
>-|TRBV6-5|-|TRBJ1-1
TGTGCCAGCAGTTACGGTCTGGGGGCGCCCACTGAAGCTTTCTTT
CASSYGLGAPTEAFF
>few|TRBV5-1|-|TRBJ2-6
TGCGCCAGCAGCGTTGACATCTCTGGGGCCAACGTCCTGACTTTC
CASSVDISGANVLTF
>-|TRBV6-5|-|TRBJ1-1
TGTGCCAGCAGTTTCGCCTCGAAGCCTAACACTGAAGCTTTCTTT
CASSFASKPNTEAFF
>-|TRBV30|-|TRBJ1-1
TGTGCCTGGGAGGGGGACGGATTCGAAGCTTTCTTT
CAWEGDGFEAFF
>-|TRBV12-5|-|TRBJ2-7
TGTGCTAGTGGTTTGGTACAGGACGAGCAGTACTTC
CASGLVQDEQYF
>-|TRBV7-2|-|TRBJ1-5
TGTGCCAGCAACCAGGGTTCTAGCAATCAGCCCCAGCATTTT
CASNQGSSNQPQHF
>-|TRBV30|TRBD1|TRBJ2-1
TGTGCCTGGAGTGTTGGTTTTCTGACAGGGGGCCCGGGTGAGCAGTTCTTC
CAWSVGFLTGGPGEQFF
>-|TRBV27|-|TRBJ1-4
TGTGCCAGCCGGAGGGGTACTAATGAAAAACTGTTTTTT
CASRRGTNEKLFF
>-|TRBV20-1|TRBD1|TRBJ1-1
TGCAGTGCTACTGACAGGGTTGCTTTCTTT
CSATDRVAFF
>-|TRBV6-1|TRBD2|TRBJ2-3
TGTGCCAGCAGTGAAGCGTATCTAGCGGGGGGCACAGATACGCAGTATTTT
CASSEAYLAGGTDTQYF
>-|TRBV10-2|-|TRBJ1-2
TGCGCCAGCAGTGTGATGCAGAACTACACCTTC
CASSVMQNYTF
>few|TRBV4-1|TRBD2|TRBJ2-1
TGCGCCAGCAGCCAAGTCCGACTAGCGTCTGACAATGAGCAGTTCTTC
CASSQVRLASDNEQFF
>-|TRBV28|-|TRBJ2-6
TGTGCCAGCAGCCTAACTACCCCTGGGGCCAACGTCCTGACTTTC
CASSLTTPGANVLTF
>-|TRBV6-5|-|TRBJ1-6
TGTGCCAGCAGAACGGAGACGGAAAATTCACCCCTCCACTTT
CASRTETENSPLHF
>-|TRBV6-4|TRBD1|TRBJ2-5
TGTGCCAGCAGTGAAACGTTTGAGGGGGCTACGTCGGCCCAGTACTTC
CASSETFEGATSAQYF
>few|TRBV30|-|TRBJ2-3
TGTGCCTGCCAAGGGGGGGGCACAGATACGCAGTATTTT
CACQGGGTDTQYF
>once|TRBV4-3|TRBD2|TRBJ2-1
TGCGCCAGCAGCCAAGGCCCCACTAGCGGTGGGGCCTACAATGAGCAGTTCTTC
CASSQGPTSGGAYNEQFF
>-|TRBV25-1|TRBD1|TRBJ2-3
TGTGCCAGCGGCCGGACAGGGACAGATACGCAGTATTTT
CASGRTGTDTQYF
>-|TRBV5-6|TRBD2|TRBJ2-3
TGTGCCAGCAGCTCCCGGAAGACTAGCTCACGGAGGGATACGCAGTATTTT
CASSSRKTSSRRDTQYF
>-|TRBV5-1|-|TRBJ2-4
TGCGCCAGCAGCCCGTCAGCGACTCGCGGAAACATTCAGTACTTC
CASSPSATRGNIQYF
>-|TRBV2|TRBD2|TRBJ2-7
TGTGCCAGTGAGCGGGGGGGAAGCTCCTACGAGCAGTACTTC
CASERGGSSYEQYF
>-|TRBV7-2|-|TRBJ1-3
TGTGCCAGCAGCTTAGGAACTTTCGGGGAAGGAAACACCATATATTTT
CASSLGTFGEGNTIYF
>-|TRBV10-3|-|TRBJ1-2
TGTGCCACCTTGGACACCTTTTATGGCTACACCTTC
CATLDTFYGYTF
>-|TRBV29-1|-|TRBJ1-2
TGCAGCGTTCAAGTCCAGGATCCTACCGCAGCTAACTATGGCTACACCTTC
CSVQVQDPTAANYGYTF
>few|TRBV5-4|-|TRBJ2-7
TGTGCCCTTGGACCAGAGGCTAGCGCGACCTACGAGCAGTACTTC
CALGPEASATYEQYF
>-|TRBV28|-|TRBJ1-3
TGTGCCAGCAGTCCCCTGGAGTTAGACACCATATATTTT
CASSPLELDTIYF
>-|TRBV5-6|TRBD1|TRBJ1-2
TGTGCCAGCAGCTTGTCCGGGACAGGTTTGTTATCGGATGGCTACACCTTC
CASSLSGTGLLSDGYTF
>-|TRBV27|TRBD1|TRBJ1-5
TGTGCCAGCAGTGAGACAGGGGAACAGCCCCAGCATTTT
CASSETGEQPQHF
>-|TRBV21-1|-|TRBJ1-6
TGTGCCAGCAGCAAAGTAACGGGACAGGGTCTCCGTCCCCTCCACTTT
CASSKVTGQGLRPLHF
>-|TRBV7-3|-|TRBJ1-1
TGTGCCAGCAGCTTTACGGCGGGCACTGAAGCTTTCTTT
CASSFTAGTEAFF
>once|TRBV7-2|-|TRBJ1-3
TGTGCCAGCAGCTCTCCCCTGGGCCTCTCTGGAAACACCATATATTTT
CASSSPLGLSGNTIYF
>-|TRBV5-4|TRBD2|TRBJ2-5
TGTGCCAGCAGCACGAGACTAGCGGGGGGCCAAGAGACCCAGTACTTC
CASSTRLAGGQETQYF
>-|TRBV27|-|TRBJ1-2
TGTGCCAGCAGGCTCGCCCGAGATGCGGTTCATGGCTACACCTTC
CASRLARDAVHGYTF
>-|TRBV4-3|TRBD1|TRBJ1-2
TGCGCCAGCAGCCGGGACAGGGCTAACTATGGCTACACCTTC
CASSRDRANYGYTF
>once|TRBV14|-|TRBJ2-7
TGTGCCAGCAGCTACAGGGTCCACGAGCAGTACTTC
CASSYRVHEQYF
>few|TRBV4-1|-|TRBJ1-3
TGCGCCAGCAGCCAAGAAGCTGGCACCATATATTTT
CASSQEAGTIYF
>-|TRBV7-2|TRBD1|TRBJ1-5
TGTGCCAGCAGCTTAGGACAGGGGGCCTTAAATCAGCCCCAGCATTTT
CASSLGQGALNQPQHF